What follows are 27 T cell receptor beta chains derived from one specimen sequenced in a study of beta chain features in type 1 diabetes. Whole-study results and caveats: A moderate, significant TCRB CDR3 shortening appeared in type 1 diabetes across four CD4+ subsets.

The investigators reverse transcribed all of the isolated RNA, so they sequenced expressed TCRB transcripts. Produced via immunoSEQ multiplex PCR; TCRdb's table is partial and in-frame only. The sample includes more than 250,000 clones, around 21% seen only once; the top ten take 0.028%. No antigen has been assigned to these receptors. The sample comprised naive CD4+ T cells from blood. The receptors originated from a woman between 40 and 50 years old with type 1 diabetes.

V and J are TRBV27 and TRBJ2-7, with D tentatively TRBD1 (5 bases). CDR1 and CDR2 (germline): MNHEY, SMNVEV (reference sequence). The CDR3 is 14 amino acids. V was trimmed by 6 bases and J by 0 bases, leaving 12 bases between them. The CDR3 reads CASRLGVSSYEQYF. In DNA form, the CDR3 reads TGTGCCAGCAGGCTAGGGGTTAGCTCCTACGAGCAGTACTTC.

CDR3 DNA sequence: TGTGCCACCAGTGAAACAGGCATGAACACTGAAGCTTTCTTT. Translation: CATSETGMNTEAFF. V is TRBV15 and J is TRBJ1-1, with a weak D call TRBD1 (5 bases). Germline-derived CDR1 and CDR2 are LNHNV and YYDKDF (reference sequence). The CDR3 consists of 14 residues. Trimming pared 6 bases from V and 0 bases from J, leaving 11 bases between.

This clone was picked up one time. The genes are TRBV30 and TRBJ2-5, with 10 bases fitting TRBD1. Germline values: CDR1 GTSNPN, CDR2 SVGIG (reference sequence). The CDR3 is made up of 13 amino acids. CDR3 nucleotide sequence: TGTGCTTGCCGCGACAGGGGGCGAGAGACCCAGTACTTC. Amino acids: CACRDRGRETQYF.

The genes are TRBV20-1 and TRBJ2-1, with D hard to call. The V gene lost 5 bases and the J gene lost 7 bases, with 9 bases spanning the gap. The germline V gene encodes CDR1 DFQATT and CDR2 SNEGSKA (reference sequence). The CDR3 is 11 residues long. CDR3 DNA: TGCAGTGCTTCCCCTTCTAATGAGCAGTTCTTC. Protein sequence: CSASPSNEQFF.

Written as DNA, the CDR3 is TGCAGCGTTGTTTCGGACTCTCAAGAGACCCAGTACTTC. It encodes CSVVSDSQETQYF. V usage is TRBV29-1 and J usage is TRBJ2-5; D might be TRBD2 (5 bases). V was trimmed by 4 bases and J by 2 bases, leaving 11 bases between them. Germline CDR1 is SQVTM and CDR2 is ANQGSEA. The CDR3 extends over 13 amino acids.

In its sample, this clone was seen a few times. CDR3 residues: CASSESGSYNSPLHF. CDR3 sequence (DNA): TGTGCCAGCAGTGAGTCGGGATCCTATAATTCACCCCTCCACTTT. The chain employs TRBV25-1 and TRBJ1-6, with unresolved D. CDR3 length: 15 residues. Trimming left V 3 bases short and J 1 base short, with 7 bases between. Germline assignment: CDR1 MGHDK and CDR2 SYGVNS.

This clone was observed a handful of times. V gene TRBV15 combines with J gene TRBJ2-3, with 10 bases fitting TRBD1. Trimming removed 3 bases from V and 4 bases from J; junction bases left unmatched: 1. In germline, CDR1 is LNHNV, CDR2 YYDKDF (reference sequence). This CDR3 is built from 14 residues. The CDR3 DNA sequence: TGTGCCACCAGCAGGGACAGGGGGGCAGATACGCAGTATTTT. It specifies CATSRDRGADTQYF.

A few counts support this clone. The V call is TRBV5-4, the J call TRBJ2-7; 8 nucleotides line up with TRBD1. After removal of 4 bases from V and 5 bases from J, the junction contained 11 bases not matched to a gene. The CDR3 has 15 residues. Germline V gene sequence: CDR1 SGHNT, CDR2 YYREEE (reference sequence). The CDR3 nucleotides read TGTGCCAGCAGCAAAAGGACAGGGTCCGGCAACGAGCAGTACTTC. Translating it yields CASSKRTGSGNEQYF.

The genes are TRBV19 and TRBJ1-1; D might be TRBD1 (6 bases). CDR3 length: 13 amino acids. Deletions cut 5 bases from V and 4 bases from J, with 11 bases between. CDR1 is LNHDA, CDR2 SQIVND, per germline (reference sequence). The CDR3 spells CASSLRQATEAFF. The CDR3 coding sequence is TGTGCCAGTAGTCTCCGACAGGCCACTGAAGCTTTCTTT.

The V gene is TRBV21-1, the J gene TRBJ1-4; whether TRBD1, the table's D call, matches the DNA was not checked. TRBV21-1 constitutes a pseudogene. CDR3 length: 16 residues. The CDR3 DNA follows: TGTGCCAGCAACCCCAGGGGGCTAGCAACTAATGAAAAACTGTTTTTT. Protein sequence: CASNPRGLATNEKLFF.

The V call is TRBV14, the J call TRBJ2-5; 7 bases map to TRBD1. After removal of 0 bases from V and 4 bases from J, the junction contained 5 bases not matched to a gene. In germline, CDR1 is SGHDN, CDR2 FVKESK. This CDR3 is built from 15 residues. The CDR3 loop reads CASSQDEGARETQYF. The CDR3 DNA follows: TGTGCCAGCAGCCAAGATGAGGGGGCGAGAGAGACCCAGTACTTC. Filled out from reference TRBV14 and TRBJ2-5, the complete variable domain reads EAGVTQFPSHSVIEKGQTVTLRCDPISGHDNLYWYRRVMGKEIKFLLHFVKESKQDESGMPNNRFLAERTGGTYSTLKVQPAELEDSGVYFCASSQDEGARETQYFGPGTRLLVL.

J is TRBJ2-1 and V is TRBV27; 7 bases are shared with TRBD1. The CDR3 loop spans 15 amino acids. Unmatched junction bases numbered 2, after V lost 3 bases and J lost 0 bases. CDR1 and CDR2 (germline): MNHEY, SMNVEV (reference sequence). The DNA for the CDR3 is TGTGCCAGCAGTTTTGAGGGGGCCTCCTACAATGAGCAGTTCTTC. The encoded protein is CASSFEGASYNEQFF.

This sequence joins TRBV7-9 and TRBJ2-7, with 10 nucleotides matching TRBD1. CDR3 size: 15 residues. The trim removed 6 bases at V and 4 bases at J, leaving 9 bases unmatched. Germline V gene sequence: CDR1 SEHNR, CDR2 FQNEAQ (reference sequence). The CDR3 loop is CASSPGQGSKYEQYF. The CDR3 DNA reads as TGTGCCAGCAGTCCGGGACAGGGGAGCAAATACGAGCAGTACTTC.

The chain uses TRBV5-6 and TRBJ1-1, with TRBD1 as a possible D gene (5 bases). Trimming stripped 10 bases from V and 4 bases from J, with 11 bases between. Germline lookup yields CDR1 SGHDT and CDR2 YYEEEE. CDR3 length: 11 amino acids. DNA of the CDR3: TGTGCCTCCTCCGGGGGCACTGAAGCTTTCTTT. Its translation is CASSGGTEAFF. Supplemented by reference TRBV5-6 and TRBJ1-1, the full variable domain reads DAGVTQSPTHLIKTRGQQVTLRCSPKSGHDTVSWYQQALGQGPQFIFQYYEEEERQRGNFPDRFSGHQFPNYSSELNVNALLLGDSALYLCASSGGTEAFFGQGTRLTVV.

There are a few counts of this clone. CDR3 DNA: TGTGCCAGCTCTCGGACAGGTTACTACGAGCAGTACTTC. As protein: CASSRTGYYEQYF. This sequence joins TRBV18 and TRBJ2-7; TRBD1 aligns across 7 bases. Per the germline V gene, CDR1 is KGHSH and CDR2 is LQKENI. With V trimmed by 6 bases and J by 3 bases, 5 bases remained unmatched. The CDR3 contains 13 residues.

The rearrangement uses TRBV2 and TRBJ2-2; 8 bases align to TRBD1. The CDR3 spans 16 residues. Germline V gene data show CDR1 as SNHLY and CDR2 as FYNNEI. V was pared by 6 bases and J by 4 bases, with 10 bases of the junction left unmatched. CDR3: CASSPHGQGGTGELFF. The DNA of the CDR3 is TGTGCCAGCAGCCCTCATGGACAGGGCGGCACCGGGGAGCTGTTTTTT.

The chain joins TRBV7-9 to TRBJ1-4; D is ambiguous. Germline V gene data show CDR1 as SEHNR and CDR2 as FQNEAQ (reference sequence). CDR3 size: 12 residues. The V end was cut by 4 bases, the J end by 5 bases, with 5 bases between. In DNA form, the CDR3 reads TGTGCCAGCAGCTCCTTGAATGAAAAACTGTTTTTT. It specifies CASSSLNEKLFF.

This clone was seen a handful of times. The chain recombines TRBV29-1 with TRBJ2-7, with 7 bases identical to TRBD1. CDR3 length: 12 residues. Germline lookup yields CDR1 SQVTM and CDR2 ANQGSEA. V dropped 6 bases and J dropped 6; count of bases not matched to a gene: 8. This CDR3 reads CSVNRGESEQYF. Written as DNA, the CDR3 is TGCAGCGTGAACAGGGGAGAGAGCGAGCAGTACTTC.

CDR3 DNA: TGTGCCAGCAGTGAGTTAGGGGCCCCTTTGACGGGCTATGGCTACACCTTC. Encoded protein: CASSELGAPLTGYGYTF. The chain is built from TRBV2 and TRBJ1-2, with D perhaps TRBD1 (5 bases). The CDR3 is made up of 17 amino acids. Germline CDR1 SNHLY, CDR2 FYNNEI. V lost 3 bases to trimming and J lost 4 bases, with 21 bases between them.

CDR3 nucleotide sequence: TGTGCCAGCAGCCTCTTCAGGGACAGGGATCATTCACCCCTCCACTTT. It translates to CASSLFRDRDHSPLHF. The V gene is TRBV7-2, the J gene TRBJ1-6; 9 nucleotides agree with TRBD1. Looked up from germline, CDR1 is SGHTA and CDR2 is FQGNSA. Trimming cost V 5 bases and J 8 bases; bases outside gene matches: 10. The CDR3 has 16 amino acids.

This clone was observed a few times. The chain carries TRBV18 and TRBJ2-7, with 9 nucleotides matching TRBD1. This CDR3 comprises 15 residues. CDR1 is KGHSH and CDR2 is LQKENI in the germline V gene. Unmatched junction bases numbered 5, after V lost 3 bases and J lost 2 bases. CDR3 nucleotide sequence: TGTGCCAGCTCACCGGGACAGGGTAAGACCTACGAGCAGTACTTC. Encoded protein: CASSPGQGKTYEQYF.

This clone was counted a few times. The CDR3 loop is CSVVQGDPNTEAFF. CDR3 in DNA: TGCAGCGTTGTCCAGGGGGACCCGAACACTGAAGCTTTCTTT. The rearrangement links TRBV29-1 to TRBJ1-1; TRBD1 matches at 7 bases. V was clipped by 4 bases and J by 1 base; unmatched bases: 6. Per the germline V gene, CDR1 is SQVTM and CDR2 is ANQGSEA. The CDR3 loop spans 14 amino acids.

This chain links TRBV7-6 with TRBJ1-5; possible D gene TRBD1, 5 bases. The CDR3 has 15 residues. Trimming took off 4 bases at V and 1 base at J, with 11 bases between the two ends. CDR1 SGHVS and CDR2 FNYEAQ come from the germline V gene. The CDR3 here is CASSSSRGSNQPQHF. Here the CDR3 DNA reads TGTGCCAGCAGCTCCTCACGGGGGAGCAATCAGCCCCAGCATTTT.

V and J are TRBV19 and TRBJ2-2; 9 bases align to TRBD1. The trim removed 3 bases at V and 5 bases at J, leaving 7 bases unmatched. The CDR3 runs to 16 residues. Germline CDR1 and CDR2: LNHDA and SQIVND (reference sequence). The CDR3 DNA reads TGTGCCAGTAGTATGAGACAGGGGGTCGGGACCGGGGAGCTGTTTTTT. This codes for CASSMRQGVGTGELFF.

This clone was seen a handful of times. The V call is TRBV9, the J call TRBJ2-2, with 11 bases fitting TRBD2. This CDR3 has 16 amino acids. The junction had 7 bases not matched to a gene; V was cut back by 2 bases and J by 7 bases. The germline gives CDR1 SGDLS, CDR2 YYNGEE. The CDR3 region is CASSVPSGLAGGELFF. The CDR3 DNA reads as TGTGCCAGCAGCGTTCCCTCTGGACTAGCGGGCGGGGAGCTGTTTTTT.

The chain has TRBV4-3 and TRBJ1-2; maybe TRBD1 (5 bases). CDR1 and CDR2 (germline): LGHNA, YSLEER. V was cut by 0 bases and J by 2 bases, with 13 bases left in between. The CDR3 has 16 amino acids. CDR3 coding DNA: TGCGCCAGCAGCCAAGATCTGAGACAGAGAAACTATGGCTACACCTTC. Its protein is CASSQDLRQRNYGYTF.

This clone has only a few counts. The chain carries TRBV30 and TRBJ2-4; TRBD2 matches at 8 bases. Germline V gives CDR1 GTSNPN, CDR2 SVGIG (reference sequence). The CDR3 sequence is 15 residues long. The V gene end was trimmed by 5 bases and the J gene end by 1 base; junction bases not matched to a gene: 7. Here the CDR3 DNA reads TGTGCCTGGGAAAGACTAGCGAAGGCCAAAAACATTCAGTACTTC. It encodes CAWERLAKAKNIQYF.